The 21 T cell receptor beta chains reported below all come from one sample, sequenced in a study of T cell responses to AZD1222 COVID-19 vaccine (dated by TCRdb to the early 2020s). This specimen's time point label, per the study, means: about 28 days (+/-7) after the second vaccine dose. The method behind the library was the immunoSEQ multiplex PCR assay. Here the immuneACCESS table is served through TCRdb, limited to in-frame sequences with V and J called. Missing clones are a known gap in these copies; in checked studies unresolved V genes cover under half, and the rest lacks a known reason. A total of around 150,000 clones appear in this sample, 92% of them only once. About 1.1% of the sample rests with the top ten. This specimen consisted of peripheral blood, obtained 28 days after the second AZD1222 dose. The origin of the receptors is an adult who received the AZD1222 COVID-19 vaccine.

This chain uses TRBV5-1 with TRBJ2-7; 10 bases line up with TRBD1. Germline trimming cut 3 bases from V and 5 bases from J; bases unmatched to any gene: 8. The CDR3 consists of 15 residues. Germline V gene lookup returns CDR1 SGHRS and CDR2 YFSETQ. The DNA for the CDR3 is TGCGCCAGCAGCTGGCAGGGACAGGGGATCGACGAGCAGTACTTC. The encoded protein is CASSWQGQGIDEQYF.

The CDR3 DNA sequence: TGCGCCAGCAGCTTGGTGAGCAAGACTCGAGAGCAGTACTTC. It translates to CASSLVSKTREQYF. The chain uses TRBV5-1 and TRBJ2-7; D is undetermined. Germline V gene lookup returns CDR1 SGHRS and CDR2 YFSETQ. The CDR3 has 14 residues. V lost 0 bases and J lost 7, with 14 bases in between.

This chain joins TRBV12-3 or TRBV12-4 and TRBJ1-2; D remains ambiguous. CDR3 length: 13 residues. V shed 0 bases and J shed 7 bases, with 9 bases lying between them. CDR3: CASSLARHSGYTF. For the CDR3, the DNA is TGTGCCAGCAGTTTAGCGCGGCACAGTGGCTACACCTTC.

V usage is TRBV20-1 and J usage is TRBJ1-2; D is unclear. Germline CDR1 reads DFQATT; CDR2 reads SNEGSKA (reference sequence). The ends were cut back, 4 bases at V and 3 bases at J, with 6 bases in the middle. The CDR3 consists of 11 residues. The CDR3 protein is CSATPDYGYTF. DNA of the CDR3: TGCAGTGCTACCCCCGACTATGGCTACACCTTC.

The chain employs TRBV5-1 and TRBJ1-6; 8 bases are shared with TRBD1. CDR3 length: 17 amino acids. The germline V gene encodes CDR1 SGHRS and CDR2 YFSETQ. The V and J ends lost 0 bases and 0 bases, in that order; junction bases with no gene match: 2. CDR3 coding DNA: TGCGCCAGCAGCTTGGGGACAGGGAGCTCCTATAATTCACCCCTCCACTTT. Translated: CASSLGTGSSYNSPLHF.

The chain joins TRBV6-5 to TRBJ2-1; 10 bases fit TRBD1. Germline CDR1 reads MNHEY; CDR2 reads SVGAGI. The CDR3 runs to 14 residues. V lost 8 bases to trimming and J lost 5 bases; unmatched junction nucleotides: 6. CDR3 region: CASRTGGAHNEQFF. The CDR3 DNA sequence: TGTGCCAGCCGGACAGGGGGGGCGCACAATGAGCAGTTCTTC.

This sequence joins TRBV6-6 and TRBJ1-1; D not certain. The CDR3 is made up of 14 amino acids. The V end lost 2 bases, the J end lost 1 base, and 8 bases lay between the germline ends. CDR1 and CDR2 from the germline V gene are MNHNY and SVGAGI (reference sequence). The CDR3 DNA reads TGTGCCAGCAGTTACCGGGAGAGGAACACTGAAGCTTTCTTT. Translation: CASSYRERNTEAFF.

The chain recombines TRBV3-1 (or the pseudogene TRBV3-2) with TRBJ1-2; D might be TRBD1 (5 bases). The V gene's germline CDR1 is LGHDT and CDR2 YNNKEL (reference sequence). The V and J ends lost 4 bases and 8 bases respectively, with 17 bases between them. The CDR3 runs to 14 residues. The CDR3 DNA is TGTGCCAGCAGCCCCCTCGGGACCCAACACGGCTACACCTTC. It encodes CASSPLGTQHGYTF.

V is TRBV11-2 and J is TRBJ1-5; no clear D. The V and J ends lost 3 bases and 5 bases respectively, with 8 bases between them. The germline V gene has CDR1 SGHAT and CDR2 FQNNGV. The CDR3 is made up of 13 amino acids. The DNA for the CDR3 is TGTGCCAGCAGCTTCGAGAGGCATCAGCCCCAGCATTTT. It yields the protein CASSFERHQPQHF.

The genes are TRBV7-6 and TRBJ2-2; 8 nucleotides agree with TRBD1. V shed 5 bases and J 7 bases; nucleotides not matched to a gene: 6. The CDR3 length is 14 residues. Germline CDR1 and CDR2: SGHVS and FNYEAQ. The CDR3: CASSTGTGGGELFF. The CDR3, as DNA: TGTGCCAGCAGCACCGGGACAGGAGGCGGGGAGCTGTTTTTT.

The chain couples TRBV7-9 to TRBJ1-6; 11 bases align to TRBD1. Per germline, CDR1 SEHNR and CDR2 FQNEAQ (reference sequence). The CDR3 length is 15 residues. V lost 7 bases to trimming and J lost 12 bases; unmatched junction nucleotides: 11. CDR3 DNA sequence: TGTGCCAGCACCAGCTCGGGGACAGGGGGACTACCCCTCCACTTT. Residues: CASTSSGTGGLPLHF. Full variable domain (missing parts from reference TRBV7-9 and TRBJ1-6): DTGVSQNPRHKITKRGQNVTFRCDPISEHNRLYWYRQTLGQGPEFLTYFQNEAQLEKSRLLSDRFSAERPKGSFSTLEIQRTEQGDSAMYLCASTSSGTGGLPLHFGNGTRLTVT.

The chain has TRBV9 and TRBJ1-2; no firm D call. CDR1 is SGDLS, CDR2 YYNGEE, per germline. This CDR3 contains 13 residues. The V end was cut by 3 bases, the J end by 0 bases, with 6 bases between. The CDR3 protein is CASSARTNYGYTF. CDR3 DNA: TGTGCCAGCAGCGCCAGGACTAACTATGGCTACACCTTC.

The chain recombines TRBV12-3 or TRBV12-4 with TRBJ1-2, with D hard to call. V was trimmed by 2 bases and J by 11 bases, leaving 15 bases between them. The CDR3 contains 13 residues. CDR3 residues: CASSLRATAEYTF. The CDR3 nucleotides are TGTGCCAGCAGTTTAAGGGCCACAGCAGAATACACCTTC.

For the CDR3, the DNA is TGTGCCAGCAGTCCGGGACTAGCCTCCTACGAGCAGTACTTC. This translates into CASSPGLASYEQYF. V and J are TRBV9 and TRBJ2-7; 9 bases are shared with TRBD2. V was pared by 5 bases and J by 0 bases, with 3 bases of the junction left unmatched. CDR1 is SGDLS and CDR2 is YYNGEE in the germline V gene. CDR3 length: 14 amino acids.

V gene TRBV20-1 combines with J gene TRBJ2-1; perhaps TRBD2 as D (5 bases). V was trimmed by 3 bases and J by 4 bases, leaving 10 bases between them. The CDR3 runs 13 residues. The V gene's germline CDR1 is DFQATT and CDR2 SNEGSKA (reference sequence). CDR3 residues: CSASNLAYNEQFF. The CDR3 DNA reads as TGCAGTGCTAGTAACCTAGCTTACAATGAGCAGTTCTTC.

The chain employs TRBV7-6 and TRBJ1-1, with 7 bases identical to TRBD1. This CDR3 contains 16 residues. Germline values: CDR1 SGHVS, CDR2 FNYEAQ. V dropped 6 bases and J dropped 3; count of bases not matched to a gene: 13. The CDR3 is CASSLGRGQRHTEAFF. The CDR3 nucleotides are TGTGCCAGCAGTTTGGGTCGGGGACAGAGGCACACTGAAGCTTTCTTT. Full variable domain (outside the CDR3, taken from reference TRBV7-6 and TRBJ1-1): GAGVSQSPRYKVTKRGQDVALRCDPISGHVSLYWYRQALGQGPEFLTYFNYEAQQDKSGLPNDRFSAERPEGSISTLTIQRTEQRDSAMYRCASSLGRGQRHTEAFFGQGTRLTVV.

This clone is a singleton in its sample. The junction departs from the called germline gene at one end, perhaps through a read error. The chain recombines TRBV5-1 with TRBJ2-7, with D perhaps being TRBD1 or TRBD2 (5 bases each). This CDR3 has 13 amino acids. Germline loops: CDR1 SGHRS, CDR2 YFSETQ. The CDR3 loop is CASSLGGYYEQHF. The CDR3 region has the DNA TGCGCCAGCAGCTTGGGGGGGTATTACGAGCAGCACTTC.

V usage is TRBV5-4 and J usage is TRBJ2-1; 7 bases are shared with TRBD1. This CDR3 is built from 17 residues. V was pared by 5 bases and J by 0 bases, with 11 bases of the junction left unmatched. Germline-derived CDR1 and CDR2 are SGHNT and YYREEE (reference sequence). Here the CDR3 reads CASRSPGTESSYNEQFF. CDR3 sequence (DNA): TGTGCCAGCAGATCCCCCGGGACAGAGAGCTCCTACAATGAGCAGTTCTTC. The full variable domain, rest sourced from reference TRBV5-4 and TRBJ2-1, is ETGVTQSPTHLIKTRGQQVTLRCSSQSGHNTVSWYQQALGQGPQFIFQYYREEENGRGNFPPRFSGLQFPNYSSELNVNALELDDSALYLCASRSPGTESSYNEQFFGPGTRLTVL.

This chain links TRBV7-8 with TRBJ2-3; possibly TRBD1 or TRBD2 for D (6 bases each). CDR3 size: 14 residues. Germline V lookup: CDR1 SGHVS, CDR2 FQNEAQ. V was shortened by 2 bases and J by 5 bases, with 11 bases between the two germline ends. CDR3 protein: CASSLSGAGDTQYF. The CDR3 nucleotides read TGTGCCAGCAGCTTATCGGGGGCGGGAGATACGCAGTATTTT. The full variable domain, completed using reference TRBV7-8 and TRBJ2-3, is GAGVSQSPRYKVAKRGQDVALRCDPISGHVSLFWYQQALGQGPEFLTYFQNEAQLDKSGLPSDRFFAERPEGSVSTLKIQRTQQEDSAVYLCASSLSGAGDTQYFGPGTRLTVL.

CDR3 nucleotides: TGTGCCAGCACCCCCATCCCGGACAGGGGGATTTGTGGCTACACCTTC. Protein sequence: CASTPIPDRGICGYTF. The gene calls are TRBV7-6 and TRBJ1-2; 10 bases are a match to TRBD1. The CDR3 has 16 residues. Germline CDR1 reads SGHVS; CDR2 reads FNYEAQ. J gave up 7 bases and V 7 bases, and 15 bases lay outside the gene matches.

The CDR3 loop is CASRWTSDKETQYF. In DNA form, the CDR3 reads TGTGCCAGCAGATGGACTAGCGATAAAGAGACCCAGTACTTC. This rearrangement joins TRBV6-5 to TRBJ2-5; 9 bases fit TRBD2. The CDR3 is 14 residues long. The V and J ends lost 6 bases and 3 bases, in that order; junction bases with no gene match: 5. From germline, CDR1 is MNHEY and CDR2 SVGAGI.